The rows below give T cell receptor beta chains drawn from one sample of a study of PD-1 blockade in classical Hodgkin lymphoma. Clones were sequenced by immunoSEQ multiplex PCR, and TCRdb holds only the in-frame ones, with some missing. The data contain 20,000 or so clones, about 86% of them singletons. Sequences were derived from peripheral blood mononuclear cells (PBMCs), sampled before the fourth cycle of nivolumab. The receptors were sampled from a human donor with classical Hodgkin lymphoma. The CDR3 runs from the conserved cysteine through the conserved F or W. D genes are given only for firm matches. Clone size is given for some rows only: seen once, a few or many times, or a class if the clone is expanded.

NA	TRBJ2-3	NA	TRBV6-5	CASTPKGTDTQYF	TGTGCCAGCACTCCGAAGGGCACAGATACGCAGTATTTT
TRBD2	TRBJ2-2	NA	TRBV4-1	CASSFRTSGTGELFF	TGCGCCAGCAGCTTCCGGACTAGCGGGACCGGGGAGCTGTTTTTT
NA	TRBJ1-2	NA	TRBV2	CASSVGQGALSPF	NA
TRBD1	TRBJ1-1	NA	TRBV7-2	CASSHLLQGPNTEAFF	TGTGCCAGCAGCCACTTGCTACAGGGGCCAAACACTGAAGCTTTCTTT
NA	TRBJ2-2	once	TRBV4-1	CASRAVGELFF	TGCGCCAGCAGGGCCGTTGGGGAGCTGTTTTTT
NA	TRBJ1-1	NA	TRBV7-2	CASSLHSSNTEAFF	TGTGCCAGCAGCTTACATTCTTCGAACACTGAAGCTTTCTTT
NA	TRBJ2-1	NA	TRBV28	CASTLGREQFF	TGTGCCAGTACCCTTGGGCGTGAGCAGTTCTTC
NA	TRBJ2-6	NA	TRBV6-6	CASTPNRSGANVLTF	TGTGCCAGCACCCCGAACCGCTCTGGGGCCAACGTCCTGACTTTC
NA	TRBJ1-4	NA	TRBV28	CASSTTGLNEKLFF	TGTGCCAGCAGTACGACAGGCCTAAATGAAAAACTGTTTTTT
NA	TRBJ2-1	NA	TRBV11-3	CASSLYQGHNEQFF	TGTGCCAGCAGTCTATACCAAGGGCACAATGAGCAGTTCTTC
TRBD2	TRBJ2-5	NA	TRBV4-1	CASSPAGDQETQYF	TGCGCCAGCAGCCCTGCGGGGGACCAAGAGACCCAGTACTTC
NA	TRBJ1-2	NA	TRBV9	CASSVVGSGTPGGYTF	TGTGCCAGCAGCGTAGTCGGATCCGGGACACCGGGTGGCTACACCTTC
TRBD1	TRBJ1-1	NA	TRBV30	CACGRGKTEAFF	TGTGCCTGTGGCAGGGGGAAGACTGAAGCTTTCTTT
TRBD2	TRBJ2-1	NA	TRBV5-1	CASSHPSFGSSVSGRTDNEQFF	TGCGCCAGCAGCCATCCTTCTTTCGGATCGTCTGTTAGCGGGAGAACTGACAATGAGCAGTTCTTC
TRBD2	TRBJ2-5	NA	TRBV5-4	CASSLGTSHGETQYF	TGTGCCAGCAGCTTGGGGACTAGCCATGGAGAGACCCAGTACTTC
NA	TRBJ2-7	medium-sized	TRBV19	CASSTYFNEQYF	TGTGCCAGTAGTACCTATTTCAACGAGCAGTACTTC
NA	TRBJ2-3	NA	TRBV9	CASSVDSGGGTDTQYF	TGTGCCAGCAGCGTAGATTCCGGGGGCGGCACAGATACGCAGTATTTT
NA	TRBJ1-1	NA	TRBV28	CASSSPRLDTKNTEAFF	TGTGCCAGCAGTTCCCCCAGGTTGGATACTAAGAACACTGAAGCTTTCTTT
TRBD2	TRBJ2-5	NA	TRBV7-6	CASSLRGLGGEETQYF	TGTGCCAGCAGCTTAAGGGGTTTGGGGGGGGAAGAGACCCAGTACTTC
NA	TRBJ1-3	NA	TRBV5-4	CASSFSHQDTIYF	TGTGCCAGCAGCTTTTCCCATCAGGACACCATATATTTT
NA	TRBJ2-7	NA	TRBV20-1	CAGGQFYEQYF	TGCGCAGGCGGCCAGTTCTACGAGCAGTACTTC
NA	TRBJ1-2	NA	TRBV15	CATSKGDRASYGYTF	TGTGCCACCAGCAAAGGGGACCGGGCGAGCTATGGCTACACCTTC
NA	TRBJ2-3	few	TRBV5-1	CASSYAPSTDTQYF	TGCGCCAGCAGCTACGCCCCCAGCACAGATACGCAGTATTTT
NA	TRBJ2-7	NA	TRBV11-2	CASSQFSGQLYEQYF	TGTGCCAGCAGCCAATTTTCCGGACAACTATACGAGCAGTACTTC
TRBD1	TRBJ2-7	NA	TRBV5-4	CASSLGTGSEQYF	TGTGCCAGCAGCTTGGGGACAGGGTCCGAGCAGTACTTC
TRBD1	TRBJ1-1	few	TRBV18	CASSPQGAAEAFF	TGTGCCAGCTCACCACAGGGGGCGGCTGAAGCTTTCTTT
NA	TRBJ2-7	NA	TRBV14	CASSQTRQNYEQYF	TGTGCCAGCAGCCAAACGCGCCAGAACTACGAGCAGTACTTC